Given below is one T cell receptor (beta chain) in context. Its antigen remains undetermined. Nothing much larger sits one base from this clone, and base qualities are not available. Starting from positively selected CD4+ cells, anti-CD25 beads were used to select CD4+CD25+ regulatory T cells. T cell subsets were isolated with Miltenyi superparamagnetic beads coated with subset-specific monoclonal antibodies. Every T cell population came from peripheral blood. Mononuclear cells were obtained from whole blood by Ficoll separation, and monocytes were then depleted with anti-CD14 microbeads. Right after isolation, the cell populations were resuspended in RNAprotect reagent. The record originates from a study of relationships among human T cell subsets (dated by TCRdb to the early 2010s). In terms of the full investigation: Sequencing was performed on eight distinct blood T cell populations: pan T, CD8 cytotoxic, regulatory, Th1, Th2, naive plus transitional, activated and memory cells.

Libraries were made using multiplex PCR. Sequencing instrument: 454 GS FLX. TCR alpha and beta CDR3 regions were amplified from mRNA by semiquantitative ARM-PCR. In ARM-PCR, tagged nested gene-specific primers were applied first, and communal superprimers then carried out the exponential amplification. Before the second amplification round was performed on first-round PCR products, the nested primers were removed by exonuclease. Amplicons were sequenced on the 454 platform, which allows rapid sequencing of millions of DNA fragments without cloning bias. An effective read was defined as a read mappable to both V and J germline segments. The study's processing was this. IRmap, which uses pyromap, a Smith-Waterman modification adapted to 454 sequencing errors, was used to assign reads to germline V, D and J segments. D-beta assignments were filtered using cutoffs set at the 99th percentile of alignment scores from simulated random sequences. CDR3 was defined as the amino acids between the conserved V-segment Y[YFLI]C motif and the J-segment [FW]GXGT motif. A compound Poisson process model, previously applied to large-scale EST data, was used to estimate repertoire diversity. A procedure for detecting cross-contamination was applied so that sample contamination could be argued against as the origin of shared CDR3s. TCRdb trimmed the raw reads at Q25, called clones with MiXCR and kept productive beta chains. Identical CDR3 proteins give one entry, which carries the most common genes and DNA. The V and J calls were not made by the authors but by TCRdb's processing. The sample data list some 14,000 distinct CDR3 sequences, and about 60% of these were observed just once. 2.1% of the sample goes to the ten largest clones.

Study-wide conclusions, independent of this receptor: Over 50% of CD8+ cytotoxic sequences were found to belong to clones with over 100 reads, whereas few such clones were observed in the regulatory and Th2 subsets. Substantial sharing of CDR3s among Th1, Th2 and regulatory T cells was interpreted as suggestive of stochastic cell fate choices. Across the seven subsets, no statistically significant differences turned up in V, D and J usage, CDR3 length, or N-nucleotide additions. A CD4+CD8+ double-positive population could not be ruled out by the bead-based sorting.

This clonotype was obtained from a man aged 40-50 years in good health. The sequenced sample consisted of Tregs sorted from blood.

The CDR3 region has the sequence CSARRGSYEQYF. The DNA sequence follows: TGCAGCGCCCGAAGGGGGTCCTACGAGCAGTACTTC. This receptor chain uses TRBV29-1 and TRBJ2-7; TRBD1 is a possible D gene, resting on 6 matching bases. At the junction V is shortened by 7 bases and J by 1 base, with 11 bases in between. The CDR3, from cysteine to phenylalanine, totals 12 residues. Left in the record is the CDR3 DNA by itself, 36 bases read in frame from the first base. The germline V gene gives CDR1 as SQVTM and CDR2 as ANQGSEA.